This T cell receptor beta chain was documented in a study of blood T cell repertoires in COVID-19. Study information: Samples of COVID-19 (acute and convalescent) were obtained from the United States, Italy and Spain. Sources were T cells, B-cell-depleted T cells, or PBMCs; the material itself was cDNA or gDNA.

Original handling: Cell counts per sample came from amplifying reference gene primers. The table came from immunoSEQ multiplex PCR; TCRdb's copy has only in-frame clones and leaves some out. The DNA gave D and trimming, while V, J and clone size come from that table. The sample lists a few hundred thousand clones, about 89% occurring once. The CDR3 runs 19 residues. J gave up 0 bases and V 5 bases, and 18 bases lay outside the gene matches. The germline V gene has CDR1 MNHNY and CDR2 SVGAGI (reference sequence). The gene calls are TRBV6-6 and TRBJ1-1; TRBD1 aligns across 7 bases. Sequenced sample: peripheral blood. The receptor was derived from a man aged 35 to 55 with acute or convalescent COVID-19. The CDR3 DNA reads TGTGCCAGCAGTCCCTCCTCTACATGGACAGGCGTCATGAACACTGAAGCTTTCTTT. Amino acids: CASSPSSTWTGVMNTEAFF.